These 26 T cell receptor beta chains were all obtained from the same sample, sequenced in a study of cytomegalovirus exposure and HLA in healthy donors. The primer mix had 60 Vbeta and 13 Jbeta primers. The data were produced by immunoSEQ multiplex PCR, yet TCRdb's version contains in-frame clones alone and is incomplete. The sample contains approximately 59,000 clones, 60% to 80% of which appear only once. Sequencing was done on a sample of PBMCs. The receptor source for this set is a man aged 25 to 40 in good health and CMV-seronegative.

The table lists this clone with a few counts. V is TRBV12-5 and J is TRBJ1-5; D is undetermined. CDR1 and CDR2 (germline): LGHNT, FRNRAP. CDR3 length equals 14 residues. V lost 1 base and J 5 bases, leaving 9 bases between the germline ends. For the CDR3, the DNA is TGTGCTAGTGGTTTGGAGACCCGGGATCAGCCCCAGCATTTT. Translated: CASGLETRDQPQHF.

This chain uses TRBV2 with TRBJ1-2; 7 nucleotides match TRBD1. This CDR3 spans 13 amino acids. Germline values: CDR1 SNHLY, CDR2 FYNNEI. Germline trimming cut 7 bases from V and 3 bases from J; bases unmatched to any gene: 5. In DNA, the CDR3 is TGTGCCAGCAACATAGGGGGCGACTATGGCTACACCTTC. This codes for CASNIGGDYGYTF.

This clone was seen only a few times. The chain has TRBV5-6 and TRBJ2-6; D perhaps matches TRBD2 (5 bases). This CDR3 comprises 18 residues. Germline CDR1 SGHDT, CDR2 YYEEEE. Trimming took 4 bases from V and 0 from J, leaving 17 bases between them. The CDR3 DNA reads TGTGCCAGCAGCGTGAGCGGCAGAGCAGACTCTGGGGCCAACGTCCTGACTTTC. Its translation: CASSVSGRADSGANVLTF.

The sample holds a few counts of this clone. The chain couples TRBV6-5 to TRBJ1-1, with 9 bases matching TRBD1. Looked up from germline, CDR1 is MNHEY and CDR2 is SVGAGI. After removal of 6 bases from V and 8 bases from J, the junction contained 7 bases not matched to a gene. CDR3 length equals 13 residues. The CDR3 is CASRQDRGSEAFF. The CDR3 coding sequence is TGTGCCAGCAGGCAAGACAGGGGGTCCGAAGCTTTCTTT.

The V call is TRBV9, the J call TRBJ2-6; TRBD1 aligns across 7 bases. Unmatched junction bases numbered 2, after V lost 5 bases and J lost 0 bases. The germline gives CDR1 SGDLS, CDR2 YYNGEE. The CDR3 runs to 15 residues. CDR3 in amino acids: CASSWDSSGANVLTF. CDR3 DNA: TGTGCCAGCAGTTGGGACAGCTCTGGGGCCAACGTCCTGACTTTC.

The CDR3 region is CASSRTSQGSGANVLTF. The CDR3, as DNA: TGTGCCAGCAGCCGAACCTCGCAGGGGTCTGGGGCCAACGTCCTGACTTTC. The chain recombines TRBV4-2 with TRBJ2-6, with D perhaps matching TRBD1 (6 bases). The CDR3 covers 17 residues. V was shortened by 4 bases and J by 1 base, with 14 bases between the two germline ends. Germline V gives CDR1 LGHNA, CDR2 YNFKEQ.

This clone showed up just a few times. This chain links TRBV5-3 with TRBJ1-4; D uncertain. TRBV5-3 belongs to the ORF category, with a function that is uncertain. The germline V and J ends were trimmed by 6 bases and 8 bases, with 11 bases remaining between them. This CDR3 contains 12 residues. DNA for the CDR3: TGTGCCAGAACCCACTATTTCGAAAAACTGTTTTTT. Its translation is CARTHYFEKLFF.

This chain links TRBV6-1 with TRBJ2-1; 12 bases fit TRBD2. Germline lookup yields CDR1 MNHNS and CDR2 SASEGT. V trimming: 7 bases; J trimming: 5 bases; junction bases outside the gene matches: 6. The CDR3 sequence is 15 residues long. This CDR3 is CASITTSGGNNEQFF. The CDR3 DNA follows: TGTGCCAGCATTACGACTAGCGGGGGAAACAATGAGCAGTTCTTC.

V gene TRBV5-1 combines with J gene TRBJ1-6; 10 nucleotides match TRBD1. This CDR3 is 14 amino acids long. CDR1 is SGHRS and CDR2 is YFSETQ in the germline V gene. V lost 2 bases, J lost 8 bases, and 1 base stayed unmatched. CDR3 nucleotide sequence: TGCGCCAGCAGCTTTGGACAGGGGGATTCACCCCTCCACTTT. Amino acid sequence: CASSFGQGDSPLHF.

The V call is TRBV6-1, the J call TRBJ2-7, with 9 bases that match TRBD2. CDR1 is MNHNS and CDR2 is SASEGT in the germline V gene. The CDR3 has 13 residues. Trimming cost V 8 bases and J 1 base; bases outside gene matches: 3. The CDR3 protein is CASGLATSYEQYF. CDR3 nucleotides: TGTGCCAGCGGACTAGCGACGTCCTACGAGCAGTACTTC.

This clone was recorded only once. This rearrangement joins TRBV25-1 to TRBJ1-1, with 8 bases matching TRBD1. This CDR3 comprises 14 residues. Germline V gene lookup returns CDR1 MGHDK and CDR2 SYGVNS. After removal of 4 bases from V and 0 bases from J, the junction contained 1 base not matched to a gene. The CDR3 DNA is TGTGCCAGCAGTGCGGGACAGGTGAACACTGAAGCTTTCTTT. It codes for CASSAGQVNTEAFF.

V and J are TRBV13 and TRBJ2-7; 8 bases fit TRBD2. The CDR3 totals 13 residues. Germline CDR1 reads PRHDT; CDR2 reads FYEKMQ (reference sequence). With V trimmed by 7 bases and J by 1 base, 3 bases remained unmatched. The CDR3 bases are TGTGCCAGCATTGGCGGGGGGTCCTACGAGCAGTACTTC. Residues: CASIGGGSYEQYF.

V usage is TRBV29-1 and J usage is TRBJ1-4; D not certain. This CDR3 region has 12 residues. CDR1 and CDR2 (germline): SQVTM, ANQGSEA. The V end lost 5 bases, the J end lost 6 bases, and 10 bases lay between the germline ends. CDR3 DNA: TGCAGCGTTAGAATCGGGGATGAAAAACTGTTTTTT. Amino acids: CSVRIGDEKLFF.

The chain links TRBV15 to TRBJ2-5, with 8 positions matching TRBD2. The CDR3 covers 15 residues. Germline lookup yields CDR1 LNHNV and CDR2 YYDKDF (reference sequence). V trimming: 1 base; J trimming: 4 bases; junction bases outside the gene matches: 5. Here the CDR3 DNA reads TGTGCCACCAGCAGAGCCTCGGGGGGGAGAGAGACCCAGTACTTC. Residues: CATSRASGGRETQYF.

This rearrangement joins TRBV5-1 to TRBJ1-6, with D unclear. Per germline, CDR1 SGHRS and CDR2 YFSETQ. The CDR3 contains 15 residues. The V end lost 6 bases, the J end lost 6 bases, and 16 bases lay between the germline ends. CDR3 residues: CASNFDWAGNSPLHF. In DNA, the CDR3 is TGCGCCAGCAACTTCGACTGGGCGGGTAATTCACCCCTCCACTTT. Complete variable domain (other parts from reference TRBV5-1 and TRBJ1-6): KAGVTQTPRYLIKTRGQQVTLSCSPISGHRSVSWYQQTPGQGLQFLFEYFSETQRNKGNFPGRFSGRQFSNSRSEMNVSTLELGDSALYLCASNFDWAGNSPLHFGNGTRLTVT.

The rearrangement uses TRBV6-1 and TRBJ1-5, with 7 bases fitting TRBD1. This CDR3 has 15 residues. The V gene's germline CDR1 is MNHNS and CDR2 SASEGT. V was clipped by 1 base and J by 6 bases; unmatched bases: 6. For the CDR3, the DNA is TGTGCCAGCAGTGAAGAGGCGACAGGGTTTCAGCCCCAGCATTTT. Amino acid sequence: CASSEEATGFQPQHF.

The V and J genes are TRBV5-6 and TRBJ2-2, with no clear D. With 1 base removed from V and 2 bases from J, the gap between germline ends came to 6 bases. The V gene's germline CDR1 is SGHDT and CDR2 YYEEEE. CDR3 length: 14 residues. CDR3: CASSLRGNTGELFF. CDR3 nucleotide sequence: TGTGCCAGCAGCTTGAGAGGAAACACCGGGGAGCTGTTTTTT.

The V call is TRBV7-9, the J call TRBJ2-5; 9 nucleotides match TRBD2. The CDR3 covers 15 residues. Trimming removed 8 bases from V and 1 base from J; junction bases left unmatched: 8. Per germline, CDR1 SEHNR and CDR2 FQNEAQ (reference sequence). The CDR3 sequence is CASLAGTRPQETQYF. CDR3 in DNA: TGTGCCAGCCTAGCGGGAACTAGGCCCCAAGAGACCCAGTACTTC.

This clone was observed a handful of times. V gene TRBV4-1 combines with J gene TRBJ1-6; 10 bases match TRBD1. V shed 0 bases and J 9 bases; nucleotides not matched to a gene: 11. CDR3 length: 18 amino acids. Germline CDR1 and CDR2: MGHRA and YSYEKL. The CDR3 protein is CASSQDRSTGGATSPLHF. CDR3 bases: TGCGCCAGCAGCCAAGATCGCTCGACAGGGGGCGCAACTTCACCCCTCCACTTT.

This clone appeared once. The chain employs TRBV5-1 and TRBJ1-1; TRBD1 agrees at 8 bases. The junction had 10 bases not matched to a gene; V was cut back by 4 bases and J by 5 bases. Germline lookup yields CDR1 SGHRS and CDR2 YFSETQ. This CDR3 contains 15 residues. The CDR3 loop is CASSPIDRGGTEAFF. DNA of the CDR3: TGCGCCAGCAGCCCGATAGACAGGGGAGGGACTGAAGCTTTCTTT.

V is TRBV6-5 and J is TRBJ1-2; D remains ambiguous. The germline V gene encodes CDR1 MNHEY and CDR2 SVGAGI. CDR3 length: 13 amino acids. The V end lost 7 bases, the J end lost 8 bases, and 17 bases lay between the germline ends. Written as DNA, the CDR3 is TGTGCCAGCACCCTAAATCGAGCGCAGGGCTACACCTTC. As protein: CASTLNRAQGYTF.

This clone appeared a few times. CDR3 DNA sequence: TGTGCCAGCAGGGTAGCTTTAAGCTCCTACAATGAGCAGTTCTTC. It encodes CASRVALSSYNEQFF. The gene calls are TRBV6-5 and TRBJ2-1; D call uncertain. V lost 6 bases to trimming and J lost 0 bases, with 12 bases between them. The CDR3 covers 15 residues. Germline values: CDR1 MNHEY, CDR2 SVGAGI.

V and J are TRBV19 and TRBJ1-1; a weak D match, TRBD1 (6 bases). Trimming stripped 5 bases from V and 8 bases from J, with 18 bases between. CDR1 is LNHDA and CDR2 is SQIVND in the germline V gene (reference sequence). The CDR3 loop spans 14 amino acids. CDR3 nucleotide sequence: TGTGCCAGTAGTTTGGACAGTAGCCCCCTCGAAGCTTTCTTT. It yields the protein CASSLDSSPLEAFF.

The V gene is TRBV9, the J gene TRBJ2-7; weak D call: TRBD1 (6 bases). Germline CDR1 and CDR2: SGDLS and YYNGEE. Trimming stripped 0 bases from V and 3 bases from J, with 13 bases between. The CDR3 sequence is 15 residues long. This CDR3 reads CASSVDQGWGYEQYF. The CDR3 region has the DNA TGTGCCAGCAGCGTAGATCAGGGGTGGGGCTACGAGCAGTACTTC. Full variable domain (missing parts from reference TRBV9 and TRBJ2-7): DSGVTQTPKHLITATGQRVTLRCSPRSGDLSVYWYQQSLDQGLQFLIQYYNGEERAKGNILERFSAQQFPDLHSELNLSSLELGDSALYFCASSVDQGWGYEQYFGPGTRLTVT.

This clone appeared a few times. The chain combines TRBV6-1 with TRBJ1-2; TRBD1 agrees at 9 bases. Germline lookup yields CDR1 MNHNS and CDR2 SASEGT. J gave up 3 bases and V 6 bases, and 8 bases lay outside the gene matches. The length of the CDR3 is 15 residues. CDR3 in amino acids: CASSVIRTGDYGYTF. Here the CDR3 DNA reads TGTGCCAGCAGCGTTATTAGGACAGGGGACTATGGCTACACCTTC.

This chain uses TRBV13 with TRBJ2-5; TRBD2 matches 8 bases. Germline V gives CDR1 PRHDT, CDR2 FYEKMQ (reference sequence). The V segment lost 0 bases and the J segment 3 bases; nucleotides outside the gene matches: 3. The CDR3 is made up of 15 amino acids. CDR3 region: CASSLGLAEKETQYF. DNA of the CDR3: TGTGCCAGCAGCTTAGGACTAGCGGAGAAAGAGACCCAGTACTTC.